Listed here is a single T cell receptor (beta chain). Its target is unknown. The data stem from a study of T cells in Graves' hyperthyroidism and ophthalmopathy. Overall study results and limits: From stable hyperthyroidism, ophthalmopathy was separated by a 13 V-J model.

Researchers took RNA transcripts and amplified the TCR beta CDR3 regions from them. Initially, a first-round RT-PCR of the TCR CDR3 employed the HTBI primer set. TCRdb recomputed calls from the multiplex PCR reads with MiXCR, one row per CDR3 protein. Among approximately 490,000 distinct CDR3 sequences, 22% were seen once, and the ten largest hold around 47%. The J segment lost 9 bases and the V segment lost 3 bases, leaving 12 bases of the junction unmatched. This CDR3 has 15 amino acids. The V gene's germline CDR1 is SGHTA and CDR2 FQGNSA. PBMCs stemmed from more than 7.5 ml fresh peripheral blood. The chain carries TRBV7-2 and TRBJ2-3; 7 bases line up with TRBD1. The origin of this receptor is a woman in her 70s with Graves' ophthalmopathy. Sequences were obtained from blood. The CDR3: CASSFSGTAVRTQYF. Here the CDR3 DNA reads TGTGCCAGCAGCTTTTCCGGGACAGCTGTTAGAACGCAGTATTTT. The variable domain in full, completed from reference TRBV7-2 and TRBJ2-3, reads GAGVSQSPSNKVTEKGKDVELRCDPISGHTALYWYRQSLGQGLEFLIYFQGNSAPDKSGLPSDRFSAERTGGSVSTLTIQRTQQEDSAVYLCASSFSGTAVRTQYFGPGTRLTVL.